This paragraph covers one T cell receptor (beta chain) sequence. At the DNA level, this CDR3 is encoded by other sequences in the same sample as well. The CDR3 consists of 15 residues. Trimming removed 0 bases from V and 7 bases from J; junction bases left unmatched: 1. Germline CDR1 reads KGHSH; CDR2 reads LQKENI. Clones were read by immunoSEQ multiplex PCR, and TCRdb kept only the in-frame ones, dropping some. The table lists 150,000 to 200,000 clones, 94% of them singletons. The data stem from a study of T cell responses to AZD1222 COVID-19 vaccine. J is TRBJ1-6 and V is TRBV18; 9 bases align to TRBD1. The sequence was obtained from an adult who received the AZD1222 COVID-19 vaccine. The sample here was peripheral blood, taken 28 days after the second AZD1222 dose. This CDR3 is CASSPPGTGNSPLHF. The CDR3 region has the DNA TGTGCCAGCTCACCACCCGGGACAGGGAATTCACCCCTCCACTTT.